The rows below give T cell receptor beta chains drawn from one sample of a study of CD8 T cells in Susac syndrome. TCRdb independently ran MiXCR on the immunoSEQ multiplex PCR reads; one entry per CDR3 protein. Of 130,000 or so distinct CDR3 sequences listed, 96% were seen once; the top ten hold 0.12% to 0.15%. Sample: CD4+ T cells from PBMCs. The receptors shown here come from a human donor with Susac syndrome. Each CDR3 is given with its conserved first and last residue. Each record gives: D gene, J gene, V gene, clone size, CDR3 length, CDR3 DNA, CDR3 protein. The D gene is left open where the match is weak. For some rows the clone size is stated as once, few or many, or as a class when expanded; others skip it.

D: .; J: TRBJ1-1; V: TRBV30; size: .; length: 16; DNA: TGTGCCTGGAGTGTACTTGTTCCGGGGGGGGAAACTGAAGCTTTCTTT; CDR3: CAWSVLVPGGETEAFF
D: .; J: TRBJ2-7; V: TRBV30; size: .; length: 14; DNA: TGTGCCTGGAGATCCGCAGGTCCTACCTACGAGCAGTACTTC; CDR3: CAWRSAGPTYEQYF
D: .; J: TRBJ2-7; V: TRBV6-6; size: .; length: 13; DNA: TGTGCCAGCACGACGGGAGCGAATTACGAGCAGTACTTC; CDR3: CASTTGANYEQYF
D: .; J: TRBJ1-5; V: TRBV20-1; size: .; length: 13; DNA: TGCAGTGCTCAGACGGGGGGCAATCAGCCCCAGCATTTT; CDR3: CSAQTGGNQPQHF
D: .; J: TRBJ1-1; V: TRBV30; size: .; length: 13; DNA: TGTGCCTGGAGTCGGGGGAAGGACACTGAAGCTTTCTTT; CDR3: CAWSRGKDTEAFF
D: TRBD2; J: TRBJ2-4; V: TRBV5-6; size: .; length: 21; DNA: TGTGCCAGCAGCGACCGCCCACCGGGACTAGCGGGGACCCTAGCCAAAAACATTCAGTACTTC; CDR3: CASSDRPPGLAGTLAKNIQYF
D: TRBD2; J: TRBJ2-7; V: TRBV7-9; size: .; length: 15; DNA: TGTGCCAGCAGCACCGCGGGAGGGCCTAGGAACGAGCAGTACTTC; CDR3: CASSTAGGPRNEQYF
D: .; J: TRBJ1-4; V: TRBV6-5; size: .; length: 13; DNA: TGTGCCAGCGGTTCGGGCCAATTGGGGAAACTGTTTTTT; CDR3: CASGSGQLGKLFF
D: TRBD1; J: TRBJ2-7; V: TRBV15; size: .; length: 14; DNA: TGTGCCACCAGCAGAGGGACAGGGGCCTACGAGCAGTACTTC; CDR3: CATSRGTGAYEQYF
D: .; J: TRBJ1-2; V: TRBV29-1; size: .; length: 13; DNA: TGCAGCGTGGCCCGCCTGGTCACAGATGGCTACACCTTC; CDR3: CSVARLVTDGYTF
D: .; J: TRBJ2-7; V: TRBV25-1; size: .; length: 16; DNA: TGTGCCAGCAGTGAATCCACAGAGGCGGTAGACTACGAGCAGTACTTC; CDR3: CASSESTEAVDYEQYF
D: TRBD1; J: TRBJ1-3; V: TRBV30; size: .; length: 13; DNA: TGTGCCTGGGACCGGGACAGCGGAAACACCATATATTTT; CDR3: CAWDRDSGNTIYF
D: .; J: TRBJ2-1; V: TRBV12-3/TRBV12-4; size: .; length: 13; DNA: TGTGCCAGCAGTTTAAACCGCCTAGGTTCACAGTTCTTC; CDR3: CASSLNRLGSQFF
D: .; J: TRBJ2-5; V: TRBV10-3; size: .; length: 11; DNA: TGTGCCATCGGGCTCGAAGAGACCCAGTACTTC; CDR3: CAIGLEETQYF
D: .; J: TRBJ1-4; V: TRBV20-1; size: once; length: 11; DNA: TGCAGTGTCTTAGTTTGGGAAAAACTGTTTTTT; CDR3: CSVLVWEKLFF
D: .; J: TRBJ2-7; V: TRBV18; size: .; length: 12; DNA: TGTGCCAGCTCACCGTTTTCTGGGGAGCAGTACTTC; CDR3: CASSPFSGEQYF
D: .; J: TRBJ2-3; V: TRBV19; size: .; length: 14; DNA: TGTGCCAGTAGTTTGGGGACTAGCACAGATACGCAGTATTTT; CDR3: CASSLGTSTDTQYF
D: .; J: TRBJ2-5; V: TRBV29-1; size: .; length: 14; DNA: TGCAGCGTTGGGGGGGCCGCTCTACAAGAGACCCAGTACTTC; CDR3: CSVGGAALQETQYF
D: .; J: TRBJ2-7; V: TRBV18; size: .; length: 13; DNA: TGTGCCAGCTCACGGGGGCAGGGCTACGAGCAGTACTTC; CDR3: CASSRGQGYEQYF
D: .; J: TRBJ2-3; V: TRBV12-3/TRBV12-4; size: .; length: 12; DNA: TGTGCCAGCAGTTTTGATGGAGATACGCAGTATTTT; CDR3: CASSFDGDTQYF
D: .; J: TRBJ1-5; V: TRBV20-1; size: once; length: 17; DNA: TGCAGTGCTAGAGATATGATGGGGGATTTCGGCAATCAGCCCCAGCATTTT; CDR3: CSARDMMGDFGNQPQHF
D: .; J: TRBJ2-7; V: TRBV3-1; size: once; length: 12; DNA: TGTGCCAGCAGCCAAGAGTACAGCCAGCAGTACTTC; CDR3: CASSQEYSQQYF
D: TRBD2; J: TRBJ2-7; V: TRBV10-3; size: .; length: 14; DNA: TGTGCCATCAGTGAGTTTCTAGCGGGAAACGAGCAGTACTTC; CDR3: CAISEFLAGNEQYF
D: .; J: TRBJ2-3; V: TRBV6-2/TRBV6-3; size: .; length: 12; DNA: TGTGCCAGCAGAAGGACTGGAGATACGCAGTATTTT; CDR3: CASRRTGDTQYF
D: TRBD2; J: TRBJ2-7; V: TRBV2; size: .; length: 15; DNA: TGTGCCAGCAGTGAACAAGGACTAGCGGGAGACGAGCAGTACTTC; CDR3: CASSEQGLAGDEQYF
D: .; J: TRBJ2-3; V: TRBV27; size: .; length: 14; DNA: TGTGCCAGCAGTTCCTTGGGACCGGGCAGAACGCAGTATTTT; CDR3: CASSSLGPGRTQYF
D: .; J: TRBJ1-5; V: TRBV27; size: .; length: 12; DNA: TGTGCCAGCAGTACCTACAATCAGCCCCAGCATTTT; CDR3: CASSTYNQPQHF
D: .; J: TRBJ1-1; V: TRBV29-1; size: once; length: 11; DNA: TGCAGCGTAAACGACAACACTGAAGCTTTCTTT; CDR3: CSVNDNTEAFF
D: TRBD1; J: TRBJ1-5; V: TRBV24-1; size: .; length: 17; DNA: TGTGCCACCAGTGATTCGGGACAGGGAAGAAGCAATCAGCCCCAGCATTTT; CDR3: CATSDSGQGRSNQPQHF